This T cell receptor beta chain was identified in a study of shared clonotypes between healthy human individuals. On this clone itself: What it binds is not known.

The V gene lost 3 bases and the J gene lost 0 bases, with 9 bases spanning the gap. Germline CDR1 reads LNHDA; CDR2 reads SQIVND (reference sequence). The CDR3 consists of 15 residues. The donors were adults (healthy and HIV-negative) with no recent acute infections or vaccinations. Regarding the study as a whole: What naive subsets generally showed was a larger estimated richness than memory subsets showed.

In replicate PCRs of sorted subsets, roughly 190 ng DNA, tens of thousands of T cell genomes, was used. TCRdb's copy holds only in-frame clones and misses some; the assay was immunoSEQ multiplex PCR. The table lists fewer than 2.5 million clones, approximately 93% of them singletons. The source material was naive CD4+ T cells from PBMCs. The subset was: CD45RA+ positively selected. This TCR came from a man younger than 30 in good health. Some clones in this sample may be carry-over from other donors' samples. The J gene is TRBJ2-1, the V gene TRBV19, with D tentatively TRBD2 (7 bases). The CDR3 region has the DNA TGTGCCAGTAGTATGGGGGGGGCCTCCTACAATGAGCAGTTCTTC. Protein: CASSMGGASYNEQFF.